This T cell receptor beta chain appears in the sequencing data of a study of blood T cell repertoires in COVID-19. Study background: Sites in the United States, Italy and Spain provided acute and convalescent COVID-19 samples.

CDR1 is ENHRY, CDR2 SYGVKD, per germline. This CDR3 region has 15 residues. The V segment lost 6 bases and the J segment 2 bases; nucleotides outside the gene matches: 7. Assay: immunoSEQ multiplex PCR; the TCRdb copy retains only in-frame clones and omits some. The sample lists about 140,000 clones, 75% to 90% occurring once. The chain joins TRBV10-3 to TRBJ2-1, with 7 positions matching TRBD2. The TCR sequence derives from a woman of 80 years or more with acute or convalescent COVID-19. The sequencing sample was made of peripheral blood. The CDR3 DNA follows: TGTGCCATCAGGAGCTCGCGGGGGACCTACAATGAGCAGTTCTTC. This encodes CAIRSSRGTYNEQFF.